The rows below give T cell receptor beta chains drawn from one sample of a study of T cell responses to AZD1222 COVID-19 vaccine. Produced via immunoSEQ multiplex PCR; TCRdb's table is partial and in-frame only. The sample has some 86,000 clones; 92% are singletons. This sample comprised peripheral blood, obtained on day 0 of AZD1222 vaccination. The receptors here all came from an adult in good health. Each CDR3 is given with its conserved first and last residue. A D gene is named only where the DNA matches it firmly. The size entry is marked missing in some rows and otherwise reads once, few, many or a size class.

J gene | D gene | clone size | V gene | CDR3 DNA | CDR3 protein
TRBJ1-1 | . | . | TRBV5-1 | TGCGCCAGCAGCTTGCAAGGTGGGAATACTGAAGCTTTCTTT | CASSLQGGNTEAFF
TRBJ2-7 | TRBD2 | . | TRBV7-6 | TGTGCCAGCAGCTTTAGTGTCGCTAGCGGGATTGGTGAGCAGTACTTC | CASSFSVASGIGEQYF
TRBJ1-5 | . | . | TRBV4-1 | TGCGCCAGCAGCCAGCGCGCATCCCCCGAGGGACAAGGGAGCAATCAGCCCCAGCATTTT | CASSQRASPEGQGSNQPQHF
TRBJ1-1 | . | . | TRBV6-5 | TGTGCCAGCAGTTACTTGGGAAAAGGCACTGAAGCTTTCTTT | CASSYLGKGTEAFF
TRBJ2-7 | . | . | TRBV15 | TGTGCCACCAGCACGGAGCGGCCATCCTACGAGCAGTACTTC | CATSTERPSYEQYF
TRBJ2-7 | . | . | TRBV5-4 | TGTGCCAGCAGCTTGGACGGGCCCCTGGGCGAGCAGTACTTC | CASSLDGPLGEQYF
TRBJ2-2 | . | . | TRBV9 | TGTGCCAGCAGCGTAGGTGGGGGCACCGGGGAGCTGTTTTTT | CASSVGGGTGELFF
TRBJ2-3 | . | . | TRBV20-1 | TGCAGTGCTCCATTAGATACGCAGTATTTT | CSAPLDTQYF
TRBJ1-4 | . | . | TRBV25-1 | TGTGCCAGCAGTGAGCCCGTTTCTAGTGAAAAACTGTTTTTT | CASSEPVSSEKLFF
TRBJ2-7 | . | . | TRBV28 | TGTGCCAGCAGCAAGCCCCGCGGCTACGAGCAGTACTTC | CASSKPRGYEQYF
TRBJ1-5 | . | . | TRBV21-1 | TGTGCCAGCAGCAAAGACGGGAGGGAACCGGTGAACAATCAGCCCCAGCATTTT | CASSKDGREPVNNQPQHF
TRBJ2-1 | TRBD2 | . | TRBV4-2 | TGTGCCAGCAGCCAAGTGACTAGCGGGAACAATGAGCAGTTCTTC | CASSQVTSGNNEQFF
TRBJ1-3 | . | . | TRBV21-1 | TGTGCCCCTGGAGAACCTGGAAACACCATATATTTT | CAPGEPGNTIYF
TRBJ1-3 | . | . | TRBV29-1 | TGCAGCGTATCAGGGAGCGGAAACACCATATATTTT | CSVSGSGNTIYF
TRBJ2-7 | TRBD2 | . | TRBV7-9 | TGTGCCAGCAGCTTGAGACTAGCGGGAGACGGTTTCTACGAGCAGTACTTC | CASSLRLAGDGFYEQYF
TRBJ1-5 | . | . | TRBV6-5 | TGTGCCAGCAGCTCGATTAGCAATCAGCCCCAGCATTTT | CASSSISNQPQHF
TRBJ1-5 | . | . | TRBV7-9 | TGTGCCAGCAGCTTAAATCTCAATCAGCCCCAGCATTTT | CASSLNLNQPQHF
TRBJ2-1 | TRBD1 | . | TRBV7-7 | TGTGCTAGCAGCTACGGGACAGGGCACAATGAGCAGTTCTTC | CASSYGTGHNEQFF
TRBJ1-3 | . | many | TRBV5-4 | TGTGCCAGCAGCTTGTCGGGGAGTGGAAACACCATATATTTT | CASSLSGSGNTIYF
TRBJ1-1 | TRBD1 | . | TRBV2 | TGTGCCAGCAGTGAGCTGGGACAGGGGCTCGGGGACACTGAAGCTTTCTTT | CASSELGQGLGDTEAFF
TRBJ2-3 | . | few | TRBV18 | TGTGCCAGCTCACCGGGCAGGGCCCCAGATACGCAGTATTTT | CASSPGRAPDTQYF
TRBJ2-1 | . | . | TRBV7-7 | TGTGCTAGCAGTTTCACGCGAGACAATGAGCAGTTCTTC | CASSFTRDNEQFF
TRBJ2-7 | TRBD1 | . | TRBV10-3 | TGTGCCATCAGAAAGGGACAGGACTACGAGCAGTACTTC | CAIRKGQDYEQYF
TRBJ2-1 | . | . | TRBV6-5 | TGTGCCAGCAGTTTATTTGGTGAGCAGTTCTTC | CASSLFGEQFF
TRBJ1-1 | . | . | TRBV7-8 | TGTGCCAGCAGCCCGCCGGCTAACACTGAAGCTTTCTTT | CASSPPANTEAFF
TRBJ2-6 | . | . | TRBV9 | TGTGCCAGCAAGAGAGAACTTTCTGGGGCCAACGTCCTGACTTTC | CASKRELSGANVLTF
TRBJ2-3 | TRBD2 | once | TRBV7-2 | TGTGCCAGCACCCCTTGGGGGACTAGCGGGAGTACAGATACGCAGTATTTT | CASTPWGTSGSTDTQYF
TRBJ2-7 | . | . | TRBV9 | TGTGCCAGCAGCGTAGGGTACTCAAGTAGCAACGAGCAGTACTTC | CASSVGYSSSNEQYF
TRBJ2-1 | . | . | TRBV19 | TGTGCCAGTAAATTAATCGGCGAAGACAATGAGCAGTTCTTC | CASKLIGEDNEQFF
TRBJ2-5 | . | . | TRBV18 | TGTGCCAGCTCAGAGACCCAGTACTTC | CASSETQYF
TRBJ2-3 | . | . | TRBV11-3 | TGTGCCAGCAGCTTGGGGGCGGGACAGACAGATACGCAGTATTTT | CASSLGAGQTDTQYF
TRBJ1-6 | TRBD1 | . | TRBV6-5 | TGTGCCAGCAGTTATCTCAGGGGGGAGTCACCCCTCCACTTT | CASSYLRGESPLHF
TRBJ2-2 | . | . | TRBV5-1 | TGCGCCAGCAGCTCAGCAGGCCTCGCGAACACCGGGGAGCTGTTTTTT | CASSSAGLANTGELFF
TRBJ2-7 | . | . | TRBV6-2/TRBV6-3 | TGTGCCAGCAGTTACTATCCAGTCCCCTACGAGCAGTACTTC | CASSYYPVPYEQYF
TRBJ1-5 | . | . | TRBV5-1 | TGCGCCAGCAGCTTCTATCATAATCCCCAGCCCCAGCATTTT | CASSFYHNPQPQHF
TRBJ2-5 | . | . | TRBV4-1 | TGCGCCAGCAGCCAAGTAACTCCGCTTAAAGAGACCCAGTACTTC | CASSQVTPLKETQYF
TRBJ2-7 | TRBD1 | . | TRBV11-1 | TGTGCCAGCAGCGCGGGACAGGCCCACGAGCAGTACTTC | CASSAGQAHEQYF
TRBJ1-3 | . | . | TRBV3-1/TRBV3-2 | TGTGCCAGCAGCCGATCTTTGGGGAGTCTCTCTGGAAACACCATATATTTT | CASSRSLGSLSGNTIYF
TRBJ2-3 | . | . | TRBV18 | TGTGCCAGCTCACCTAAGAGAACTGGTGGAACAGATACGCAGTATTTT | CASSPKRTGGTDTQYF
TRBJ2-5 | . | once | TRBV5-4 | TGTGCCAGCAGCAGGGCTAGCGATCGTCAAGAGACCCAGTACTTC | CASSRASDRQETQYF
TRBJ1-1 | . | . | TRBV11-3 | TGTGCCAGCAGCCGGCAATTTGGAGGAGCCGAAGCTTTCTTT | CASSRQFGGAEAFF
TRBJ1-2 | . | . | TRBV30 | TGTGCCTGGAGTAAGGCAGGGGCTAACTATGGCTACACCTTC | CAWSKAGANYGYTF
TRBJ1-6 | . | . | TRBV27 | TGTGCCAGCGCAAACTATAATTCACCCCTCCACTTT | CASANYNSPLHF
TRBJ1-2 | . | . | TRBV29-1 | TGCAGCGTTGAGAAGTCCTTTGGTAGGGATGGCTACACCTTC | CSVEKSFGRDGYTF
TRBJ1-5 | . | once | TRBV7-8 | TGTGCCAGCAGCTTAGCAGGGCCGCCTAATCAGCCCCAGCATTTT | CASSLAGPPNQPQHF
TRBJ2-2 | . | . | TRBV9 | TGTGCCAGCAGCCTCATAGCCGGGGAGCTGTTTTTT | CASSLIAGELFF
TRBJ1-4 | . | once | TRBV30 | TGTGCCTGGAGCCTGAGGGGAAGGAAAAATGAAAAACTGTTTTTT | CAWSLRGRKNEKLFF
TRBJ1-6 | . | . | TRBV5-1 | TGCGCCAGCAGCTTGGACAGCTGGGGAGGGATGGTCCACTTT | CASSLDSWGGMVHF
TRBJ2-1 | . | . | TRBV6-4 | TGTGCCAGCAGTAGCGGAACCTACAATGAGCAGTTCTTC | CASSSGTYNEQFF
TRBJ2-3 | . | once | TRBV29-1 | TGCAGCGTTAACGGCGTAAGAACCCTAGATACGCAGTATTTT | CSVNGVRTLDTQYF
TRBJ2-5 | TRBD1 | . | TRBV2 | TGTGCCAGTGGCCGGGACAGGGGATTTGAGACCCAGTACTTC | CASGRDRGFETQYF